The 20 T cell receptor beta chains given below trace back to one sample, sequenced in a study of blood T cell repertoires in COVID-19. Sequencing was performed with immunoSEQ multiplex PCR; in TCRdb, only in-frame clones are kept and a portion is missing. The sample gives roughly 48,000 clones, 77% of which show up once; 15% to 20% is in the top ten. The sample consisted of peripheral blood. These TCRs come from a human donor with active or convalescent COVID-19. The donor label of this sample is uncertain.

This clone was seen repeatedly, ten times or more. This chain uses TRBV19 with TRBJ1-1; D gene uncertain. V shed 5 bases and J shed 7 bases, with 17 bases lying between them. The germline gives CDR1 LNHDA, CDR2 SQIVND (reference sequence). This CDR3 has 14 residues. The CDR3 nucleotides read TGTGCCAGTAGTTCCAACAGCGGGTTAGTTGAAGCTTTCTTT. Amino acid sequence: CASSSNSGLVEAFF.

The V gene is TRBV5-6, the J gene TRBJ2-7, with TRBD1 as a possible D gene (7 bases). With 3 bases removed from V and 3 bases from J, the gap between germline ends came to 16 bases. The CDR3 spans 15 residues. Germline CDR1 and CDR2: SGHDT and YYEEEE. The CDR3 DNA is TGTGCCAGCAGCTCCTCCAGGGGGGTAGACTACGAGCAGTACTTC. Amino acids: CASSSSRGVDYEQYF.

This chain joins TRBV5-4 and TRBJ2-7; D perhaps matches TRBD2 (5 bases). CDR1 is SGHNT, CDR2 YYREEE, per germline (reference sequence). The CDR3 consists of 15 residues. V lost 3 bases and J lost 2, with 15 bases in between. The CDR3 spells CASSSARGNPYEQYF. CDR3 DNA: TGTGCCAGCAGCTCCGCCCGGGGTAACCCCTACGAGCAGTACTTC.

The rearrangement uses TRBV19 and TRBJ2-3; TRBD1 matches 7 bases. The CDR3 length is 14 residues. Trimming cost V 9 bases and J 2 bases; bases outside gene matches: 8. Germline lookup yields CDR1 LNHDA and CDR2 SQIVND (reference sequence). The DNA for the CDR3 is TGTGCCAGGAGACGGGACAGAGCCACAGATACGCAGTATTTT. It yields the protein CARRRDRATDTQYF.

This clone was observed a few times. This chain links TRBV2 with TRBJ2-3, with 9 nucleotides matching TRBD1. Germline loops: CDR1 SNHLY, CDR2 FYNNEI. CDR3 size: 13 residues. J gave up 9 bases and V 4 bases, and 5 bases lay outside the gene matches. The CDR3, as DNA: TGTGCCAGCAGTGGGGCCACAGGGGGCACGCAGTATTTT. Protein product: CASSGATGGTQYF.

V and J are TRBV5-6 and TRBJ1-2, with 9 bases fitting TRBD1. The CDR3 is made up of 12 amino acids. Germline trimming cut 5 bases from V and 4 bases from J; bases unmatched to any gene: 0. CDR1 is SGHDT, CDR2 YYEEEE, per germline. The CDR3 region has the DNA TGTGCCAGCAGGGACAGGGGCTATGGCTACACCTTC. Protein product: CASRDRGYGYTF.

The CDR3 DNA sequence: TGTGCCAGCAGTTTTGGGACAGGGCTGCGCTACACCTTC. It translates to CASSFGTGLRYTF. V gene TRBV12-3 or TRBV12-4 combines with J gene TRBJ1-2; 9 bases are a match to TRBD1. The CDR3 is made up of 13 amino acids. V lost 3 bases, J lost 9 bases, and 5 bases stayed unmatched.

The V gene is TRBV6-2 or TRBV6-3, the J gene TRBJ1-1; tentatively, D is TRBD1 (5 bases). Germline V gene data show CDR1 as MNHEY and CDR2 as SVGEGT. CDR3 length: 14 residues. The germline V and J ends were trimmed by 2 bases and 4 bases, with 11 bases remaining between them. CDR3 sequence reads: CASSYPGGVTEAFF. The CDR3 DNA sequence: TGTGCCAGCAGTTACCCCGGGGGAGTCACTGAAGCTTTCTTT.

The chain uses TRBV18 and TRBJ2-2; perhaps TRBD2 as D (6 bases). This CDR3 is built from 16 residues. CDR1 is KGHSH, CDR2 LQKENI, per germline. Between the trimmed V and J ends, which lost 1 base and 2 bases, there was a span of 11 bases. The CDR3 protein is CASSPRGGVNTGELFF. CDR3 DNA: TGTGCCAGCTCACCACGGGGCGGGGTAAACACCGGGGAGCTGTTTTTT.

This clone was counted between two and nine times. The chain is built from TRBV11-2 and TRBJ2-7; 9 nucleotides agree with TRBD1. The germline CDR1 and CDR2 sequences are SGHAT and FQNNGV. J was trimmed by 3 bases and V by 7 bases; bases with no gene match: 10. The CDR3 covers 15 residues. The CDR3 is CASTFNRGLDYEQYF. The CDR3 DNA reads TGTGCCAGCACCTTCAACAGGGGGCTGGACTACGAGCAGTACTTC.

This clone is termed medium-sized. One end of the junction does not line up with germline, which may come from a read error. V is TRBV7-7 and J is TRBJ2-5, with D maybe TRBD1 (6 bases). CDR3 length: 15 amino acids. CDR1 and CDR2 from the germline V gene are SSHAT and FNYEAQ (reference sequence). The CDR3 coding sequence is TGTGCTAGCAGCTTAGGGCGGACAGCCAAAGAGACCCAGTACTTC. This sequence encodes CASSLGRTAKETQYF.

As DNA, the CDR3 is TGTGCCTGGAGTATTAACTCTGGAAACACCATATATTTT. Protein product: CAWSINSGNTIYF. The gene calls are TRBV30 and TRBJ1-3; no firm D call. V lost 2 bases to trimming and J lost 0 bases, with 5 bases between them. This CDR3 has 13 amino acids. Germline-derived CDR1 and CDR2 are GTSNPN and SVGIG (reference sequence).

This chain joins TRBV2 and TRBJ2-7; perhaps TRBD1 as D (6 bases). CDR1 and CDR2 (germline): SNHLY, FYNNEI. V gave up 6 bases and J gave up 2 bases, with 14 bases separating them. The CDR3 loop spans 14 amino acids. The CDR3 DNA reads TGTGCCAGCAGGCAGGGGACACCTGCCTACGAGCAGTACTTC. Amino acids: CASRQGTPAYEQYF. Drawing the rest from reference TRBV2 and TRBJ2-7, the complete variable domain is EPEVTQTPSHQVTQMGQEVILRCVPISNHLYFYWYRQILGQKVEFLVSFYNNEISEKSEIFDDQFSVERPDGSNFTLKIRSTKLEDSAMYFCASRQGTPAYEQYFGPGTRLTVT.

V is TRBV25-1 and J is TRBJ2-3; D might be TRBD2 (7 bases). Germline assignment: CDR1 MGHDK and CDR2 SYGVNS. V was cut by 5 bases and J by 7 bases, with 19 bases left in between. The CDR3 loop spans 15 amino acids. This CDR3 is CASSSAGASANTQYF. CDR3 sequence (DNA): TGTGCCAGCAGTAGTGCGGGGGCCTCGGCGAATACGCAGTATTTT.

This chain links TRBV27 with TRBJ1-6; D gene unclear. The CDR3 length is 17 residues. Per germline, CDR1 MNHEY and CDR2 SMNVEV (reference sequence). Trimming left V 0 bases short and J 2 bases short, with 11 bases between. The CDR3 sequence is CASSLSMRNTYNSPLHF. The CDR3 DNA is TGTGCCAGCAGTTTATCGATGCGGAATACCTATAATTCACCCCTCCACTTT.

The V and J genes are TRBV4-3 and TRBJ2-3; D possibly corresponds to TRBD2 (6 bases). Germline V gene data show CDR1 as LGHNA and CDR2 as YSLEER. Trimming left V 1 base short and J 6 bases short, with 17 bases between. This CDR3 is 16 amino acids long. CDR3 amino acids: CASSQGTIIGLDTQYF. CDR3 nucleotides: TGCGCCAGCAGCCAAGGGACTATAATAGGTCTGGATACGCAGTATTTT.

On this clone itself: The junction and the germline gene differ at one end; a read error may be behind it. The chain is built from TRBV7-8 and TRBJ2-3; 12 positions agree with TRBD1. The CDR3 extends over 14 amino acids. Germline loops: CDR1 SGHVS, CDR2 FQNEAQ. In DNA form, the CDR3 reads TGTGCCAGCGGCCGGGACAGGGGGCTAGCGGGAGTTAATTTT. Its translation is CASGRDRGLAGVNF.

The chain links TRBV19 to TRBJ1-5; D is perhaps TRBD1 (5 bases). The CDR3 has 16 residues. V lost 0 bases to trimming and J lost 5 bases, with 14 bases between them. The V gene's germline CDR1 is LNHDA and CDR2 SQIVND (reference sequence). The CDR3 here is CASSIDQAGPHQPQHF. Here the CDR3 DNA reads TGTGCCAGTAGTATAGACCAGGCGGGGCCTCATCAGCCCCAGCATTTT.

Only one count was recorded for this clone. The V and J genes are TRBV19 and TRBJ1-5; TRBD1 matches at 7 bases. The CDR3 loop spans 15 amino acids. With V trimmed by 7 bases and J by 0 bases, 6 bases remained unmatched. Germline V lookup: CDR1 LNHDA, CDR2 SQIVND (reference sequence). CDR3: CASTNRGDSNQPQHF. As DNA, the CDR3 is TGTGCCAGTACCAACAGGGGAGATAGCAATCAGCCCCAGCATTTT.

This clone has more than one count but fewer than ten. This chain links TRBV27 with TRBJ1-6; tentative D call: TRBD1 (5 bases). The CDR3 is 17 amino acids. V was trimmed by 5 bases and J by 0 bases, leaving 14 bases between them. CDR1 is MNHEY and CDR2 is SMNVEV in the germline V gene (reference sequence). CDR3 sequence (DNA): TGTGCCAGCAGTGGGGACTCCCTGAGCTCCTATAATTCACCCCTCCACTTT. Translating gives CASSGDSLSSYNSPLHF.